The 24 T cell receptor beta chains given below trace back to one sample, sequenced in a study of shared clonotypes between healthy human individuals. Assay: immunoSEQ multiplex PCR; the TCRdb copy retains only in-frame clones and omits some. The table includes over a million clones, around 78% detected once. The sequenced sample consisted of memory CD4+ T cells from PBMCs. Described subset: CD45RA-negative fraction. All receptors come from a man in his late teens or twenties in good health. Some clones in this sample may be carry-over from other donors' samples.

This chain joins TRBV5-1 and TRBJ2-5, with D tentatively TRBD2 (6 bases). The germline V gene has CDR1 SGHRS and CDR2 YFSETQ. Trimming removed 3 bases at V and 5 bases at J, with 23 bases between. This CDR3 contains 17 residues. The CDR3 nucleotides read TGCGCCAGCAGCTGGACCGGGACTTGGGGATTCCAGGAGACCCAGTACTTC. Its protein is CASSWTGTWGFQETQYF. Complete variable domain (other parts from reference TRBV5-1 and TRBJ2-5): KAGVTQTPRYLIKTRGQQVTLSCSPISGHRSVSWYQQTPGQGLQFLFEYFSETQRNKGNFPGRFSGRQFSNSRSEMNVSTLELGDSALYLCASSWTGTWGFQETQYFGPGTRLLVL.

The CDR3, as DNA: TGCGCCAGCAGCCATCCTCGACTGAGGGGACAGGGTAACACTGAAGCTTTCTTT. Protein: CASSHPRLRGQGNTEAFF. The rearrangement uses TRBV4-1 and TRBJ1-1; 9 bases are shared with TRBD1. The CDR3 contains 18 residues. Losses at the gene ends were 3 bases for V and 2 bases for J; bases not matched to a gene: 13. Germline V gives CDR1 MGHRA, CDR2 YSYEKL.

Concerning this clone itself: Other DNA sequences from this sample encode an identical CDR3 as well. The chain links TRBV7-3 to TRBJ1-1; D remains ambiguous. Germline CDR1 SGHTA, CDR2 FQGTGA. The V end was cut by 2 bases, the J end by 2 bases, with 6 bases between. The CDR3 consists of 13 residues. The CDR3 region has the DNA TGTGCCAGCAGCTTAGAGGGAAACACTGAAGCTTTCTTT. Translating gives CASSLEGNTEAFF. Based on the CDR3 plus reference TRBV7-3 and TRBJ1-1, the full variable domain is GAGVSQTPSNKVTEKGKYVELRCDPISGHTALYWYRQSLGQGPEFLIYFQGTGAADDSGLPNDRFFAVRPEGSVSTLKIQRTERGDSAVYLCASSLEGNTEAFFGQGTRLTVV.

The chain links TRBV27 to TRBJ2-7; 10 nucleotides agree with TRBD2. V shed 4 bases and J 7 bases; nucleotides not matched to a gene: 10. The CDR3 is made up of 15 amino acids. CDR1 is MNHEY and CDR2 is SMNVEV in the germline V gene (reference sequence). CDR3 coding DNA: TGTGCCAGCAGTTCAATTAGCGGGAGGAAAGAAGAGCAGTACTTC. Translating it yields CASSSISGRKEEQYF.

This CDR3 is CASSQGGQGALYGYTF. The CDR3 bases are TGCGCCAGCAGCCAAGGTGGCCAGGGGGCCTTGTATGGCTACACCTTC. The chain employs TRBV4-1 and TRBJ1-2; 8 positions match TRBD1. Germline V gene lookup returns CDR1 MGHRA and CDR2 YSYEKL. V shed 1 base and J 5 bases; nucleotides not matched to a gene: 9. The length of the CDR3 is 16 residues.

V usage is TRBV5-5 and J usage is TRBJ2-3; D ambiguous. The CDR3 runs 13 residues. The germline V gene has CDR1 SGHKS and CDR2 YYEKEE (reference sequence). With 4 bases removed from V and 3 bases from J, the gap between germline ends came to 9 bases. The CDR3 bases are TGTGCCAGCAGCCCTTTCGGGACAGATACGCAGTATTTT. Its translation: CASSPFGTDTQYF.

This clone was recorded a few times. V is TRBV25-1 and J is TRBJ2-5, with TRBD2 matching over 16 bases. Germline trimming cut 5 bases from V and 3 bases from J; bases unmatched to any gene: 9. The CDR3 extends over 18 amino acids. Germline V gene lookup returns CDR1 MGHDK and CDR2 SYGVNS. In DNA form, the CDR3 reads TGTGCCAGCAGTCCACGCCTGGGACTAGCGGGAGGGGAAGAGACCCAGTACTTC. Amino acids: CASSPRLGLAGGEETQYF.

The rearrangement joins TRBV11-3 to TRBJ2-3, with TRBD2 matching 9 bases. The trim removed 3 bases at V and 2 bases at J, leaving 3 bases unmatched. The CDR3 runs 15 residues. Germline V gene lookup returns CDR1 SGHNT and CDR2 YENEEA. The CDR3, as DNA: TGTGCCAGCAGCTTGGCGGGAGGGCCCACAGATACGCAGTATTTT. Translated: CASSLAGGPTDTQYF.

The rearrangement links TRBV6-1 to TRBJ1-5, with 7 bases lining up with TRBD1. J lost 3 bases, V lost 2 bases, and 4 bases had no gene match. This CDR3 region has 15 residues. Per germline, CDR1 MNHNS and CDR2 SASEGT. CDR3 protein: CASSERTGNNQPQHF. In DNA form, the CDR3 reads TGTGCCAGCAGTGAAAGGACAGGTAACAATCAGCCCCAGCATTTT.

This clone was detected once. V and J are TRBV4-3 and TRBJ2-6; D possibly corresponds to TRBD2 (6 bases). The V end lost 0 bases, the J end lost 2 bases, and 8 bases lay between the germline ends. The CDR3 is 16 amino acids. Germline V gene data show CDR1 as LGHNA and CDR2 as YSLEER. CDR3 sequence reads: CASSQDWGAGANVLTF. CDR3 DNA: TGCGCCAGCAGCCAAGATTGGGGGGCTGGGGCCAACGTCCTGACTTTC.

CDR3 coding DNA: TGTGCCAGCTCACTATTGACTAGCGGGAGGAGCTACAATGAGCAGTTCTTC. Its protein is CASSLLTSGRSYNEQFF. The chain employs TRBV18 and TRBJ2-1; 13 bases line up with TRBD2. The CDR3 length is 17 residues. Trimming took 4 bases from V and 3 from J; bases not matched to a gene: 6. Germline values: CDR1 KGHSH, CDR2 LQKENI.

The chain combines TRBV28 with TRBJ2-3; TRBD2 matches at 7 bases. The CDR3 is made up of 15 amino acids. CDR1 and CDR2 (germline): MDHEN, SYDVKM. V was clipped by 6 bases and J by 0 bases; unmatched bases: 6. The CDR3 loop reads CASRGAGYSTDTQYF. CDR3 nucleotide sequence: TGTGCCAGCAGAGGAGCGGGATATAGCACAGATACGCAGTATTTT. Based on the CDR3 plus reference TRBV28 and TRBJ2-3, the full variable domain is DVKVTQSSRYLVKRTGEKVFLECVQDMDHENMFWYRQDPGLGLRLIYFSYDVKMKEKGDIPEGYSVSREKKERFSLILESASTNQTSMYLCASRGAGYSTDTQYFGPGTRLTVL.

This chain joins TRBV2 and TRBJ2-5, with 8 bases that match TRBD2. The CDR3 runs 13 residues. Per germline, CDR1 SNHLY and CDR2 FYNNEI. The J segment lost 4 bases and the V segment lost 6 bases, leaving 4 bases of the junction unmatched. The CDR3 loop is CASSRGLAETQYF. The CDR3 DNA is TGTGCCAGCAGCCGTGGACTAGCAGAGACCCAGTACTTC.

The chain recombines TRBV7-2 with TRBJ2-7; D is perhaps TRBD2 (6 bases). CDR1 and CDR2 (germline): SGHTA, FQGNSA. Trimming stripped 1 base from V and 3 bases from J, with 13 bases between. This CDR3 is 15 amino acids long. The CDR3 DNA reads TGTGCCAGCAGCTTAGAGGCCGGGAGATTCTACGAGCAGTACTTC. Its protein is CASSLEAGRFYEQYF. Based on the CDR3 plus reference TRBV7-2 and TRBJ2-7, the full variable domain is GAGVSQSPSNKVTEKGKDVELRCDPISGHTALYWYRQSLGQGLEFLIYFQGNSAPDKSGLPSDRFSAERTGGSVSTLTIQRTQQEDSAVYLCASSLEAGRFYEQYFGPGTRLTVT.

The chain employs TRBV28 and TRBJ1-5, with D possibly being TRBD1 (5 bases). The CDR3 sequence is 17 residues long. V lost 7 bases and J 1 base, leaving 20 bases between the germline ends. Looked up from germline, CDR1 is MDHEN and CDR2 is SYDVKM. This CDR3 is CASTPFPRVRSNQPQHF. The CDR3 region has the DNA TGTGCCAGCACCCCATTCCCCAGGGTGCGGAGCAATCAGCCCCAGCATTTT. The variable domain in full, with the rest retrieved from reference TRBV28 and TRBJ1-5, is DVKVTQSSRYLVKRTGEKVFLECVQDMDHENMFWYRQDPGLGLRLIYFSYDVKMKEKGDIPEGYSVSREKKERFSLILESASTNQTSMYLCASTPFPRVRSNQPQHFGDGTRLSIL.

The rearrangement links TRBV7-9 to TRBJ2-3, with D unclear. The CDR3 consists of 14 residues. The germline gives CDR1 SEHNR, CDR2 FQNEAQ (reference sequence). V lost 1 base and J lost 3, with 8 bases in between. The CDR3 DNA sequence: TGTGCCAGCAGCTTAGTTATGGGGACAGATACGCAGTATTTT. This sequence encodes CASSLVMGTDTQYF.

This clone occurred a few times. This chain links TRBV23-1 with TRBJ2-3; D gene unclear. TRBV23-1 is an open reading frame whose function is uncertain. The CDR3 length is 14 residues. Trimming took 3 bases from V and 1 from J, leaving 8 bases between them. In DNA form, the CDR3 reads TGCGCCAGCAGTCACTCCGACGGCACAGATACGCAGTATTTT. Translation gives CASSHSDGTDTQYF.

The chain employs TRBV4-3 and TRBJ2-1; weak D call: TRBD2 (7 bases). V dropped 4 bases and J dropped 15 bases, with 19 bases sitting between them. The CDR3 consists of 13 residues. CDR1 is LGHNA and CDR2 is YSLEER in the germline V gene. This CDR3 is CASSLTGGQGLFF. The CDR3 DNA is TGCGCCAGCAGCCTTACCGGGGGGCAGGGCCTGTTCTTC.

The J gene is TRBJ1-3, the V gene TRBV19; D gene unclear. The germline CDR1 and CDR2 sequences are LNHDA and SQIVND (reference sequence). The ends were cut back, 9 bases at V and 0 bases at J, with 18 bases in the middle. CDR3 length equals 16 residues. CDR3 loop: CARTERTALSGNTIYF. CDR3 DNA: TGTGCCAGGACCGAGAGGACGGCACTCTCTGGAAACACCATATATTTT. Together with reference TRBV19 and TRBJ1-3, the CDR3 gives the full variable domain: DGGITQSPKYLFRKEGQNVTLSCEQNLNHDAMYWYRQDPGQGLRLIYYSQIVNDFQKGDIAEGYSVSREKKESFPLTVTSAQKNPTAFYLCARTERTALSGNTIYFGEGSWLTVV.

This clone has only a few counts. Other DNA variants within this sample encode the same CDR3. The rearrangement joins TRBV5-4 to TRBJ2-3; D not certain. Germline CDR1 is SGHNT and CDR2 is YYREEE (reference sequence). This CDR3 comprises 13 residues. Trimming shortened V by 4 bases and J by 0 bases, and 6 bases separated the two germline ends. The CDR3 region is CASSPESTDTQYF. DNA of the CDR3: TGTGCCAGCAGCCCGGAAAGCACAGATACGCAGTATTTT.

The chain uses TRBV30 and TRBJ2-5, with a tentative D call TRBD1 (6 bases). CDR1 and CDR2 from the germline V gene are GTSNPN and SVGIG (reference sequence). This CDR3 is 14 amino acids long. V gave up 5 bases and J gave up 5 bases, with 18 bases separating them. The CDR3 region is CAWGTFRGSETQYF. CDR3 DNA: TGTGCCTGGGGGACCTTCAGGGGTTCCGAGACCCAGTACTTC.

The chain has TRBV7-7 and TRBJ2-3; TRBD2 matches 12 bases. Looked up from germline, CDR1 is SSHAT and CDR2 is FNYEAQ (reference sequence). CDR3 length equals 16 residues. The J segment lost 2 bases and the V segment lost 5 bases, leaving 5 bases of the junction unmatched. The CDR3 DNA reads TGTGCCAGCAGCCGCGGGACTAGCGGGTTCACAGATACGCAGTATTTT. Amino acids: CASSRGTSGFTDTQYF.

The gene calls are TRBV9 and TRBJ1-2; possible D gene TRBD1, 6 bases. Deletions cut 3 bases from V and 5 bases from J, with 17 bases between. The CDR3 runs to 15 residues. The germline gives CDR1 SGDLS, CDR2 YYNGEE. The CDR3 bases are TGTGCCAGCAGCGCGCAGGCGGGGGGGCCGTATGGCTACACCTTC. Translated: CASSAQAGGPYGYTF.

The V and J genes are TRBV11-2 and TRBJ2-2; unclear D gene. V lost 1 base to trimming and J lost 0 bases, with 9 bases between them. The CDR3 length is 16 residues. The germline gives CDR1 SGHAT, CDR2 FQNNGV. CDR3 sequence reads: CASSLAGDPNTGELFF. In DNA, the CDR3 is TGTGCCAGCAGCTTAGCGGGCGATCCGAACACCGGGGAGCTGTTTTTT.